This T cell receptor (beta chain) comes out of a study of neurological immune-mediated disorders. Per the germline V gene, CDR1 is MNHEY and CDR2 is SVGEGT. This CDR3 has 15 amino acids. V gave up 6 bases and J gave up 6 bases, with 18 bases separating them. TCRdb recomputed calls from the 5' RACE reads with MiXCR, one row per CDR3 protein. The table records 80,000 to 95,000 distinct CDR3 sequences, roughly 3.3% of them present only once. This clonotype has ten or more counts. This rearrangement joins TRBV6-2 or TRBV6-3 to TRBJ1-5, with D possibly matching TRBD1 (5 bases). Sequenced material: PBMCs. This receptor was obtained from a woman aged 50 to 65 with multiple sclerosis. The CDR3 region is CASRAGTYRRQPQHF. CDR3 in DNA: TGTGCCAGCAGGGCCGGGACTTACCGGCGTCAGCCCCAGCATTTT.